A selection of T cell receptor beta chains follows, all from one sample in a study of T cell clonotyping in hematopoietic cell transplantation. Only in-frame clones appear in the TCRdb table, and some are missing; sequencing was by immunoSEQ multiplex PCR. The sample has about 76,000 clones, about 95% seen once. Specimen: peripheral blood mononuclear cells, collected before stem cell transplant. These receptors all come from a woman aged 50 to 60 with acute myeloid leukemia. Some clones in this sample may be carry-over from other donors' samples. Both conserved end residues are part of each CDR3. Fields, in order: D gene, J gene, clone size, V gene, CDR3 protein, CDR3 DNA. D genes are given only for firm matches. The listing skips clone size in some rows; elsewhere it reads once, few, many or a size class.

.	TRBJ1-4	.	TRBV30	CAWSVLPKGLSEKLFF	TGTGCCTGGAGTGTACTTCCCAAAGGGTTATCTGAAAAACTGTTTTTT
TRBD1	TRBJ1-1	.	TRBV29-1	CSVQGTNTEAFF	TGCAGCGTACAGGGGACGAACACTGAAGCTTTCTTT
.	TRBJ2-1	.	TRBV5-5	CASSLLAGRSYNEQFF	TGTGCCAGCAGCTTACTCGCCGGGCGGTCCTACAATGAGCAGTTCTTC
.	TRBJ1-1	.	TRBV19	CASSRLAEAFF	TGTGCCAGTAGTCGCCTGGCTGAAGCTTTCTTT
TRBD2	TRBJ2-2	.	TRBV2	CASSSGGAYTGELFF	TGTGCCAGCAGTAGCGGGGGGGCCTACACCGGGGAGCTGTTTTTT
TRBD1	TRBJ1-1	.	TRBV6-6	CASSLRGQPNTEAFF	TGTGCCAGCAGTCTACGGGGACAGCCAAACACTGAAGCTTTCTTT
.	TRBJ2-3	.	TRBV14	CASSQDWASDTQYF	TGTGCCAGCAGCCAAGATTGGGCATCCGATACGCAGTATTTT
TRBD2	TRBJ2-7	.	TRBV11-2	CASSSGLAGDEQYF	TGTGCCAGCAGCTCGGGGCTAGCGGGAGACGAGCAGTACTTC
TRBD1	TRBJ1-2	.	TRBV7-2	CASSVTGGYGYTF	TGTGCCAGCAGCGTAACAGGGGGTTATGGCTACACCTTC
.	TRBJ1-1	.	TRBV6-1	CASSGGRITEAFF	TGTGCCAGCAGTGGGGGCCGAATCACTGAAGCTTTCTTT
.	TRBJ2-7	few	TRBV19	CASSIKMEPYEQYF	TGTGCCAGTAGTATCAAGATGGAGCCCTACGAGCAGTACTTC
.	TRBJ1-1	.	TRBV6-1	CASSATKDYTEAFF	TGTGCCAGCAGTGCAACAAAGGATTACACTGAAGCTTTCTTT
.	TRBJ1-5	.	TRBV6-1	CASSGTPDQPQHF	TGTGCCAGCAGTGGGACCCCAGATCAGCCCCAGCATTTT
.	TRBJ2-3	.	TRBV30	CAWSVGRTDTQYF	TGTGCCTGGAGTGTAGGTCGCACAGATACGCAGTATTTT
TRBD1	TRBJ1-5	.	TRBV29-1	CSVGAGGSNQPQHF	TGCAGCGTTGGGGCAGGGGGTAGCAATCAGCCCCAGCATTTT
TRBD1	TRBJ1-5	.	TRBV19	CASSTRQGVSDQPQHF	TGTGCCAGTAGTACCCGACAGGGAGTCTCCGATCAGCCCCAGCATTTT
.	TRBJ1-3	.	TRBV9	CASSVSGVPSGNTIYF	TGTGCCAGCAGCGTTTCAGGGGTGCCTTCTGGAAACACCATATATTTT
TRBD1	TRBJ1-2	once	TRBV27	CASSLTGWGYTF	TGTGCCAGCAGTTTGACAGGGTGGGGCTACACCTTC
.	TRBJ1-2	.	TRBV10-3	CAISERGGGDGYTF	TGTGCCATCAGTGAAAGAGGGGGGGGAGATGGCTACACCTTC
.	TRBJ1-2	.	TRBV27	CASSPPTGGYTF	TGTGCCAGCAGTCCCCCAACGGGGGGCTACACCTTC
.	TRBJ1-4	.	TRBV5-1	CASSPTLVRDNEKLFF	TGCGCCAGCAGCCCAACCCTTGTGAGGGATAATGAAAAACTGTTTTTT
.	TRBJ2-2	.	TRBV5-1	CASSFGQPPGELFF	TGCGCCAGCAGCTTCGGACAGCCTCCCGGGGAGCTGTTTTTT
.	TRBJ1-5	.	TRBV29-1	CSVRAGATNQPQHF	TGCAGCGTTAGGGCAGGGGCGACCAATCAGCCCCAGCATTTT
.	TRBJ2-1	.	TRBV10-2	CASLTPSVGSYNEQFF	TGCGCCAGCCTCACCCCTAGCGTTGGATCCTACAATGAGCAGTTCTTC
TRBD1	TRBJ2-7	once	TRBV10-2	CASSDSDRGSDEQYF	TGCGCCAGCAGTGATTCTGACAGGGGTAGCGACGAGCAGTACTTC
.	TRBJ1-1	.	TRBV9	CASSLTGSWTEAFF	TGTGCCAGCAGCTTGACAGGAAGTTGGACTGAAGCTTTCTTT
.	TRBJ1-2	.	TRBV11-2	CASSLATADGYTF	TGTGCCAGCAGCTTAGCGACAGCAGATGGCTACACCTTC
.	TRBJ1-2	.	TRBV27	CASSSFWDYGYTF	TGTGCCAGCAGTTCGTTTTGGGACTATGGCTACACCTTC
.	TRBJ2-6	.	TRBV4-1	CASSTFGGSGANVLTF	TGCGCCAGCAGCACCTTCGGGGGATCAGGGGCCAACGTCCTGACTTTC
TRBD1	TRBJ1-1	.	TRBV19	CASGLTGGLANTEAFF	TGTGCCAGTGGACTGACAGGGGGCCTCGCGAACACTGAAGCTTTCTTT
.	TRBJ2-2	.	TRBV4-1	CASSQPPRGQGTGELFF	TGCGCCAGCAGCCAACCCCCGCGGGGTCAGGGAACCGGGGAGCTGTTTTTT
TRBD1	TRBJ2-7	.	TRBV6-5	CASRPSRDRVYEQYF	TGTGCCAGCAGACCCAGCCGGGACAGGGTATACGAGCAGTACTTC
TRBD1	TRBJ1-2	.	TRBV2	CASSRSGTGVHGYTF	TGTGCCAGCAGTAGGTCCGGGACAGGGGTACATGGCTACACCTTC
.	TRBJ1-4	.	TRBV4-1	CASSQDPGSEKLFF	TGCGCCAGCAGCCAAGATCCAGGGAGTGAAAAACTGTTTTTT
.	TRBJ1-2	.	TRBV28	CASRPTGLAYGYTF	TGTGCCAGCAGGCCAACAGGGCTCGCCTATGGCTACACCTTC
.	TRBJ2-7	.	TRBV10-3	CAISLSTNTYEQYF	TGTGCCATCAGCCTATCGACTAACACCTACGAGCAGTACTTC
.	TRBJ2-7	.	TRBV28	CASGRYEQYF	TGTGCCAGCGGGCGTTACGAGCAGTACTTC
.	TRBJ2-5	.	TRBV5-4	CASSIEVGQETQYF	TGTGCCAGCAGCATCGAGGTGGGGCAAGAGACCCAGTACTTC
TRBD1	TRBJ1-1	.	TRBV6-1	CASSLDRGVTEAFF	TGTGCCAGCAGCTTGGACAGGGGGGTCACTGAAGCTTTCTTT
TRBD1	TRBJ2-1	.	TRBV19	CASSITGGIGYNEQFF	TGTGCCAGTAGTATTACAGGGGGTATCGGCTACAATGAGCAGTTCTTC
TRBD2	TRBJ2-7	.	TRBV9	CASSVETSGYEQYF	TGTGCCAGCAGCGTAGAGACTAGCGGCTACGAGCAGTACTTC
TRBD1	TRBJ1-5	.	TRBV6-4	CASSRTSTGEQPQHF	TGTGCCAGCAGCCGCACCTCGACAGGGGAGCAGCCCCAGCATTTT
.	TRBJ1-2	.	TRBV7-2	CASSFGDSMGYTF	TGTGCCAGCAGCTTCGGCGATTCAATGGGCTACACCTTC
.	TRBJ1-5	.	TRBV19	CASSKGGIQGQPQHF	TGTGCCAGTAGTAAGGGCGGGATACAGGGTCAGCCCCAGCATTTT
.	TRBJ2-7	.	TRBV7-2	CASSLVYRTDYEQYF	TGTGCCAGCAGCTTAGTATATAGGACAGACTACGAGCAGTACTTC
TRBD1	TRBJ2-3	.	TRBV2	CASSELLRTGGTDTQYF	TGTGCCAGCAGTGAACTGTTGAGGACAGGGGGCACAGATACGCAGTATTTT
TRBD1	TRBJ2-2	.	TRBV27	CASTRDRARGELFF	TGTGCCAGCACCCGGGACAGGGCGCGAGGGGAGCTGTTTTTT
TRBD1	TRBJ1-2	.	TRBV7-6	CASTPGDRVYGYTF	TGTGCCAGCACCCCGGGGGACAGGGTTTATGGCTACACCTTC
TRBD1	TRBJ1-2	.	TRBV5-3	CARSLPPGQASYGYTF	TGTGCCAGAAGCCTACCCCCGGGACAGGCTTCCTATGGCTACACCTTC
.	TRBJ1-5	.	TRBV27	CASSLRGYSNQPQHF	TGTGCCAGCAGTCTCAGGGGTTATAGCAATCAGCCCCAGCATTTT
.	TRBJ2-1	.	TRBV4-2	CASSPFRGLGEQFF	TGTGCCAGCAGCCCTTTCCGCGGTCTGGGTGAGCAGTTCTTC